These 23 T cell receptor beta chains originate from one sample sequenced in a study of CD8 T cells in ankylosing spondylitis (dated by TCRdb to about 2017). Study-level results and caveats: A TCR beta motif of roughly 8 highly homologous amino acid variants appeared characteristic of blood from ankylosing spondylitis patients.

What these receptors recognize is not known. Libraries came from 5' RACE. TCRdb names Illumina HiSeq 2500 as the instrument used. Using fastp trimming at Q25 and MiXCR clonotype assembly, TCRdb reanalyzed the public sequencing data and kept in-frame beta chains. Rows matching on CDR3 protein sequence are summarized as one entry with the most common DNA and genes. The sample records 700,000 or so distinct CDR3 sequences, around 17% of which are singletons. The ten most abundant clones make up about a fifth of the sample. Sequencing input: blood, either unsorted or a sorted T cell fraction (not recorded which). The receptors shown here come from a male donor with ankylosing spondylitis.

The genes are TRBV27 and TRBJ2-7, with TRBD2 as a possible D gene (6 bases). Germline CDR1 is MNHEY and CDR2 is SMNVEV (reference sequence). The CDR3 sequence is 15 residues long. V was cut by 1 base and J by 0 bases, with 10 bases left in between. The CDR3 loop reads CASSLWGDLSYEQYF. As DNA, the CDR3 is TGTGCCAGCAGTTTATGGGGGGACCTCTCCTACGAGCAGTACTTC.

This clonotype was seen once. V usage is TRBV7-2 and J usage is TRBJ2-6, with D possibly being TRBD2 (5 bases). Trimming shortened V by 1 base and J by 1 base, and 8 bases separated the two germline ends. CDR3 length: 16 residues. Germline V CDR1 and CDR2: SGHTA, FQGNSA. CDR3 region: CASSLERVSGANVLTF. In DNA, the CDR3 is TGTGCCAGCAGCTTAGAGAGGGTATCTGGGGCCAACGTCCTGACTTTC.

This clonotype was detected a few times. The genes are TRBV5-1 and TRBJ2-1; D is unresolved. This CDR3 is 13 amino acids long. The ends were cut back, 4 bases at V and 6 bases at J, with 11 bases in the middle. CDR1 is SGHRS, CDR2 YFSETQ, per germline. The CDR3 nucleotides read TGCGCCAGCAGCCCAGGCCCTAGCAATGAGCAGTTCTTC. Translating gives CASSPGPSNEQFF.

The chain carries TRBV7-6 and TRBJ2-1, with TRBD1 identical over 7 bases. CDR3 length: 16 residues. V shed 2 bases, J shed 4 bases, and the junction held 8 bases outside the gene matches. Per the germline V gene, CDR1 is SGHVS and CDR2 is FNYEAQ. Here the CDR3 reads CASSLPTGDPYNEQFF. The DNA for the CDR3 is TGTGCCAGCAGCTTACCTACAGGGGATCCGTACAATGAGCAGTTCTTC.

This clonotype was observed a few times. The chain links TRBV4-2 to TRBJ2-5; tentative D call: TRBD2 (6 bases). V dropped 4 bases and J dropped 3 bases, with 15 bases sitting between them. Germline V lookup: CDR1 LGHNA, CDR2 YNFKEQ. This CDR3 spans 15 amino acids. This CDR3 reads CASSPWPSDKETQYF. For the CDR3, the DNA is TGTGCCAGCAGCCCGTGGCCTAGCGACAAAGAGACCCAGTACTTC.

The J gene is TRBJ1-2, the V gene TRBV2; possible D gene TRBD1, 5 bases. The germline CDR1 and CDR2 sequences are SNHLY and FYNNEI. Trimming removed 4 bases at V and 8 bases at J, with 17 bases between. The CDR3 consists of 14 residues. The CDR3 here is CASSVPDNGDGYTF. CDR3 DNA sequence: TGTGCCAGCAGTGTCCCGGACAACGGTGACGGCTACACCTTC.

This sequence joins TRBV6-5 and TRBJ2-2; D not resolved. The CDR3 consists of 16 residues. Germline V gene lookup returns CDR1 MNHEY and CDR2 SVGAGI. Trimming left V 3 bases short and J 3 bases short, with 14 bases between. CDR3 nucleotide sequence: TGTGCCAGCAGTTATATTAGCCGTGTAGACACCGGGGAGCTGTTTTTT. Translating it yields CASSYISRVDTGELFF.

This clonotype came up a few times. The V gene is TRBV5-1, the J gene TRBJ2-2; 9 bases are shared with TRBD2. The CDR3 is 15 residues long. V was clipped by 0 bases and J by 6 bases; unmatched bases: 3. Germline CDR1 SGHRS, CDR2 YFSETQ. CDR3 in amino acids: CASSLVAGEAGELFF. CDR3 nucleotides: TGCGCCAGCAGCTTGGTAGCGGGGGAAGCCGGGGAGCTGTTTTTT.

The chain recombines TRBV20-1 with TRBJ2-1; TRBD1 might be the D (7 bases). Germline loops: CDR1 DFQATT, CDR2 SNEGSKA (reference sequence). V shed 2 bases and J shed 4 bases, with 15 bases lying between them. The CDR3 totals 15 residues. The chain's CDR3 is CSARWAGQSYNEQFF. The CDR3 DNA sequence: TGCAGTGCTAGATGGGCGGGACAGTCGTACAATGAGCAGTTCTTC.

In this sample, this clonotype turned up many times. The chain uses TRBV7-3 and TRBJ2-7; the match to TRBD1 covers 7 bases. The V gene's germline CDR1 is SGHTA and CDR2 FQGTGA. J lost 4 bases, V lost 1 base, and 4 bases had no gene match. CDR3 size: 14 residues. The CDR3 bases are TGTGCCAGCAGCTTAAAAGGGGGCAGTTACGAGCAGTACTTC. Translation: CASSLKGGSYEQYF.

This clonotype was counted ten times or more. CDR3 residues: CASSLYLATYEQYF. In nucleotides, the CDR3 is TGTGCCAGCAGCTTGTATTTAGCGACCTACGAGCAGTACTTC. The chain carries TRBV11-1 and TRBJ2-7; TRBD2 is a possible D gene (5 bases). CDR1 and CDR2 from the germline V gene are SGHAT and FQDESV (reference sequence). The CDR3 contains 14 residues. Trimming stripped 3 bases from V and 2 bases from J, with 11 bases between.

The chain couples TRBV25-1 to TRBJ1-3; TRBD1 might be the D (6 bases). CDR1 and CDR2 from the germline V gene are MGHDK and SYGVNS. The CDR3 covers 15 residues. The CDR3: CAPQGPDCSGNTIYF. DNA of the CDR3: TGTGCGCCGCAGGGGCCGGATTGCTCTGGAAACACCATATATTTT.

This clonotype has just a few counts. The rearrangement links TRBV7-6 to TRBJ2-2; D ambiguous. CDR1 and CDR2 from the germline V gene are SGHVS and FNYEAQ. This CDR3 has 11 amino acids. The V end lost 7 bases, the J end lost 6 bases, and 6 bases lay between the germline ends. In DNA, the CDR3 is TGTGCCAGCACCCTTTCCGGGGAGCTGTTTTTT. It yields the protein CASTLSGELFF.

The rearrangement uses TRBV2 and TRBJ2-1; D call uncertain. Trimming cost V 7 bases and J 6 bases, with 10 bases left between them. The CDR3 covers 12 residues. In germline, CDR1 is SNHLY, CDR2 FYNNEI. The CDR3 DNA is TGTGCCAGCACTGGGCTCCTCAATGAGCAGTTCTTC. Protein sequence: CASTGLLNEQFF.

This chain uses TRBV19 with TRBJ2-7; 7 nucleotides line up with TRBD1. V shed 10 bases and J 0 bases; nucleotides not matched to a gene: 6. CDR1 and CDR2 (germline): LNHDA, SQIVND (reference sequence). The CDR3 has 13 residues. The CDR3 region is CANLGQNSYEQYF. The CDR3 DNA is TGTGCCAACCTGGGACAGAACTCCTACGAGCAGTACTTC.

This clonotype appeared a single time. The chain couples TRBV21-1 to TRBJ1-2. TRBV21-1 is a pseudogene. This CDR3 has 11 residues. The CDR3 sequence is CASTLPKGYTF. As DNA, the CDR3 is TGTGCCAGCACCCTACCTAAGGGCTACACCTTC.

CDR3 amino acids: CASSLNVGGPRSEAFF. As DNA, the CDR3 is TGCGCCAGCAGCTTGAACGTCGGGGGACCACGGAGTGAAGCTTTCTTT. The chain uses TRBV5-1 and TRBJ1-1, with D possibly being TRBD1 (5 bases). V was cut by 1 base and J by 7 bases, with 20 bases left in between. The length of the CDR3 is 16 residues. CDR1 SGHRS and CDR2 YFSETQ come from the germline V gene.

The table lists this clonotype with a few counts. The rearrangement links TRBV6-5 to TRBJ1-2; no clear D gene. The CDR3 totals 15 residues. With 4 bases removed from V and 3 bases from J, the gap between germline ends came to 15 bases. In germline, CDR1 is MNHEY, CDR2 SVGAGI. The CDR3 spells CASSSRTGRDYGYTF. Here the CDR3 DNA reads TGTGCCAGCAGTTCGAGGACTGGCCGGGACTATGGCTACACCTTC.

This chain joins TRBV7-3 and TRBJ2-5, with TRBD2 as a possible D gene (6 bases). Germline V gene data show CDR1 as SGHTA and CDR2 as FQGTGA. Between the trimmed V and J ends, which lost 0 bases and 5 bases, there was a span of 13 bases. The CDR3 runs 15 residues. CDR3: CASSLTRGGIETQYF. CDR3 nucleotides: TGTGCCAGCAGCTTAACCCGTGGGGGGATCGAGACCCAGTACTTC.

J is TRBJ1-3 and V is TRBV7-9; a possible D gene is TRBD1 (5 bases). The CDR3 sequence is 16 residues long. Trimming removed 1 base from V and 0 bases from J, with 10 bases in between. Germline CDR1 SEHNR, CDR2 FQNEAQ (reference sequence). The CDR3 region is CASSLGQTDSGNTIYF. CDR3 in DNA: TGTGCCAGCAGCTTAGGACAGACCGACTCTGGAAACACCATATATTTT.

The chain recombines TRBV6-4 with TRBJ2-1; D gene uncertain. This CDR3 has 13 amino acids. The V gene's germline CDR1 is MRHNA and CDR2 SNTAGT. V lost 0 bases to trimming and J lost 6 bases, with 6 bases between them. The CDR3 spells CASSDSPLNEQFF. The CDR3 DNA reads as TGTGCCAGCAGTGACTCACCGCTCAATGAGCAGTTCTTC.

The chain employs TRBV6-5 and TRBJ2-1, with unresolved D. Germline CDR1 is MNHEY and CDR2 is SVGAGI. Trimming cost V 0 bases and J 4 bases, with 10 bases left between them. This CDR3 has 15 residues. The DNA of the CDR3 is TGTGCCAGCAGTTACTCGGAGACACTGTACAATGAGCAGTTCTTC. It yields the protein CASSYSETLYNEQFF.

The chain combines TRBV11-2 with TRBJ2-3; D is unclear. V was pared by 3 bases and J by 7 bases, with 23 bases between. The CDR3 extends over 17 amino acids. Germline CDR1 and CDR2: SGHAT and FQNNGV. Here the CDR3 reads CASSFDLLDANIHTQYF. CDR3 in DNA: TGTGCCAGCAGCTTTGACCTTCTTGATGCCAACATTCATACGCAGTATTTT.